Following are 24 T cell receptor beta chains from one sample sequenced in a study of ipilimumab plus nivolumab after autologous stem cell transplantation (dated by TCRdb to the early 2020s). The method behind the library was the immunoSEQ multiplex PCR assay. The table was pulled from immuneACCESS by TCRdb, which kept in-frame rearrangements only. Such tables lose some clones; where checked, under half of the loss comes from unresolved V genes, and the rest has no known cause. The sample has 35,000 to 50,000 clones on record, approximately 91% of them singletons. The leading ten clones occupy roughly 1% of the sample. The source was PBMCs, collected in a trial of ipilimumab plus nivolumab as post-transplant consolidation. All receptors come from a male donor with multiple myeloma.

The chain joins TRBV4-1 to TRBJ2-3; D unclear. This CDR3 is 18 amino acids long. Germline values: CDR1 MGHRA, CDR2 YSYEKL. V was shortened by 4 bases and J by 5 bases, with 25 bases between the two germline ends. The CDR3 loop is CASSRAPGLSKDGDTQYF. The CDR3 region has the DNA TGCGCCAGCAGCCGCGCCCCGGGCCTAAGCAAGGATGGAGATACGCAGTATTTT.

This CDR3 is CASSSGTGSSYEQYF. The CDR3 bases are TGCGCCAGCAGTAGCGGGACAGGTTCCTCCTACGAGCAGTACTTC. J is TRBJ2-7 and V is TRBV10-1; D possibly corresponds to TRBD1 (8 bases). Looked up from germline, CDR1 is WNHNN and CDR2 is SYGVQD (reference sequence). CDR3 length equals 15 residues. The ends were cut back, 5 bases at V and 0 bases at J, with 14 bases in the middle.

The V and J genes are TRBV11-2 and TRBJ1-1; a possible D gene is TRBD1 (6 bases). The ends were cut back, 3 bases at V and 4 bases at J, with 12 bases in the middle. Germline assignment: CDR1 SGHAT and CDR2 FQNNGV. This CDR3 is 14 amino acids long. The CDR3 region is CASSLGAQGTEAFF. CDR3 nucleotide sequence: TGTGCCAGCAGCTTGGGGGCGCAGGGCACTGAAGCTTTCTTT.

CDR3 loop: CASSPLDRGLGQPQHF. CDR3 nucleotides: TGTGCCAGCTCACCCCTTGATCGGGGGCTCGGACAGCCCCAGCATTTT. The chain is built from TRBV18 and TRBJ1-5; tentatively, D is TRBD1 (6 bases). The CDR3 is 16 amino acids. Germline loops: CDR1 KGHSH, CDR2 LQKENI. The germline V and J ends were trimmed by 3 bases and 7 bases, with 19 bases remaining between them.

This clone has a single count. The chain combines TRBV5-1 with TRBJ2-5; D gene uncertain. With 0 bases removed from V and 0 bases from J, the gap between germline ends came to 12 bases. Germline CDR1 SGHRS, CDR2 YFSETQ. The CDR3 has 16 amino acids. The CDR3 DNA reads TGCGCCAGCAGCTTGGGTATTCTGACTCACCAAGAGACCCAGTACTTC. Translating it yields CASSLGILTHQETQYF.

The chain has TRBV6-1 and TRBJ1-1; possibly TRBD1 for D (5 bases). V was shortened by 6 bases and J by 2 bases, with 13 bases between the two germline ends. This CDR3 has 14 residues. The V gene's germline CDR1 is MNHNS and CDR2 SASEGT. The CDR3 nucleotides are TGTGCCAGCAGCTCTCTCCAGGGAAACACTGAAGCTTTCTTT. Amino acid sequence: CASSSLQGNTEAFF.

This clone was counted a single time. CDR3 coding DNA: TGTGCCAGCAGCCCTCGACAGGGAGGCACAGATACGCAGTATTTT. This codes for CASSPRQGGTDTQYF. The chain is built from TRBV9 and TRBJ2-3, with 7 bases fitting TRBD1. Germline values: CDR1 SGDLS, CDR2 YYNGEE. The V gene end was trimmed by 4 bases and the J gene end by 1 base; junction bases not matched to a gene: 6. CDR3 length: 15 amino acids.

The CDR3 is CASSLLPLSTDTQYF. CDR3 bases: TGCGCCAGCAGCCTACTCCCCCTCAGCACAGATACGCAGTATTTT. The rearrangement joins TRBV4-1 to TRBJ2-3; D unresolved. This CDR3 spans 15 amino acids. Trimming left V 4 bases short and J 0 bases short, with 11 bases between. Germline CDR1 MGHRA, CDR2 YSYEKL.

The chain combines TRBV4-3 with TRBJ2-1, with D perhaps matching TRBD2 (6 bases). The CDR3 sequence is 15 residues long. Germline V CDR1 and CDR2: LGHNA, YSLEER. V gave up 1 base and J gave up 7 bases, with 14 bases separating them. The CDR3 here is CASSQGRALRNEQFF. CDR3 nucleotide sequence: TGCGCCAGCAGCCAAGGGAGGGCGTTAAGGAATGAGCAGTTCTTC.

The V call is TRBV21-1, the J call TRBJ2-3; the listed D gene, TRBD1, was not tested against the DNA. TRBV21-1 is given as a pseudogene. The CDR3 extends over 15 amino acids. The DNA of the CDR3 is TGTGCCAGCAGGCGGGACAGGTACCGCACAGATACGCAGTATTTT. Translation: CASRRDRYRTDTQYF.

In its sample, this clone was seen a few times. The V and J genes are TRBV11-3 and TRBJ2-4; maybe TRBD1 (6 bases). This CDR3 contains 16 residues. Trimming pared 3 bases from V and 8 bases from J, leaving 20 bases between. In germline, CDR1 is SGHNT, CDR2 YENEEA. CDR3 sequence reads: CASSLGTSPNFDIQYF. The CDR3, as DNA: TGTGCCAGCAGCTTGGGGACAAGTCCAAATTTCGACATTCAGTACTTC.

The rearrangement links TRBV2 to TRBJ1-4; the match to TRBD1 covers 9 bases. The J segment lost 8 bases and the V segment lost 5 bases, leaving 12 bases of the junction unmatched. Per germline, CDR1 SNHLY and CDR2 FYNNEI. This CDR3 contains 16 residues. In DNA, the CDR3 is TGTGCCAGCAGTCTCGGCAACAGGGGGCTTGAGGAAAAACTGTTTTTT. Protein: CASSLGNRGLEEKLFF.

This sequence joins TRBV2 and TRBJ2-5; D perhaps matches TRBD2 (7 bases). This CDR3 contains 13 residues. V was cut by 7 bases and J by 4 bases, with 13 bases left in between. CDR1 is SNHLY, CDR2 FYNNEI, per germline. Here the CDR3 DNA reads TGTGCCAGCAAAGGGGGAGGGCGAGAGACCCAGTACTTC. Protein sequence: CASKGGGRETQYF.

The V gene is TRBV7-2, the J gene TRBJ2-2, with 11 bases that match TRBD2. Looked up from germline, CDR1 is SGHTA and CDR2 is FQGNSA. The CDR3 is 16 residues long. Trimming took 6 bases from V and 7 from J; bases not matched to a gene: 10. In nucleotides, the CDR3 is TGTGCCAGCAGGCACCCGGGACTAGCGGTGAACGGGGAGCTGTTTTTT. The encoded protein is CASRHPGLAVNGELFF.

The genes are TRBV7-9 and TRBJ1-2, with 9 bases aligning to TRBD1. The CDR3 contains 14 residues. V was clipped by 4 bases and J by 5 bases; unmatched bases: 5. Germline CDR1 is SEHNR and CDR2 is FQNEAQ (reference sequence). The CDR3 here is CASSSQTGGYGYTF. The CDR3 DNA reads TGTGCCAGCAGCTCCCAGACAGGGGGGTATGGCTACACCTTC.

The V and J genes are TRBV2 and TRBJ2-1, with no clear D. The CDR3 consists of 14 residues. Germline CDR1 and CDR2: SNHLY and FYNNEI. V was pared by 6 bases and J by 7 bases, with 16 bases between. The CDR3 protein is CASSSRRSGNEQFF. As DNA, the CDR3 is TGTGCCAGCAGCTCGCGGCGGTCGGGTAATGAGCAGTTCTTC.

V usage is TRBV9 and J usage is TRBJ1-2; the match to TRBD1 covers 8 bases. Germline trimming cut 4 bases from V and 8 bases from J; bases unmatched to any gene: 7. The CDR3 is 13 amino acids. The V gene's germline CDR1 is SGDLS and CDR2 YYNGEE. The CDR3 bases are TGTGCCAGCAGCAAGACAGGGGCCTGGGGCTACACCTTC. Its translation: CASSKTGAWGYTF.

V usage is TRBV18 and J usage is TRBJ1-1; no clear D. This CDR3 spans 14 amino acids. The V gene lost 2 bases and the J gene lost 7 bases, with 14 bases spanning the gap. Germline assignment: CDR1 KGHSH and CDR2 LQKENI. The DNA of the CDR3 is TGTGCCAGCTCACCAGGGGATTCAATATATGAAGCTTTCTTT. This gives the protein CASSPGDSIYEAFF.

V usage is TRBV9 and J usage is TRBJ1-6; possible D gene TRBD1, 6 bases. The CDR3 is 15 amino acids. Germline V gives CDR1 SGDLS, CDR2 YYNGEE. V dropped 0 bases and J dropped 7 bases, with 11 bases sitting between them. The CDR3 DNA reads TGTGCCAGCAGCGTAGTGGCAGGGGAGAATTCACCCCTCCACTTT. This sequence encodes CASSVVAGENSPLHF.

The chain joins TRBV6-6 to TRBJ2-7; 13 bases fit TRBD2. The V segment lost 4 bases and the J segment 4 bases; nucleotides outside the gene matches: 7. CDR1 and CDR2 from the germline V gene are MNHNY and SVGAGI (reference sequence). The CDR3 runs 16 residues. The CDR3 nucleotides are TGTGCCAGCAGTTCGCCGGGACTAGCGGGAAAGTACGAGCAGTACTTC. It is translated as CASSSPGLAGKYEQYF.

V is TRBV5-1 and J is TRBJ1-1; unclear D gene. Trimming took 5 bases from V and 2 from J, leaving 19 bases between them. Germline CDR1 is SGHRS and CDR2 is YFSETQ. The CDR3 sequence is 16 residues long. This CDR3 is CASSQGRAPRNTEAFF. The CDR3 DNA follows: TGCGCCAGCAGTCAAGGACGGGCCCCACGTAACACTGAAGCTTTCTTT.

The V call is TRBV18, the J call TRBJ2-2, with D uncertain. In germline, CDR1 is KGHSH, CDR2 LQKENI. Trimming took off 0 bases at V and 0 bases at J, with 2 bases between the two ends. The CDR3 spans 14 residues. CDR3 DNA sequence: TGTGCCAGCTCACCACCCTCGAACACCGGGGAGCTGTTTTTT. Translated: CASSPPSNTGELFF.

The chain couples TRBV2 to TRBJ2-5; 12 bases match TRBD2. The CDR3 totals 14 residues. Germline V lookup: CDR1 SNHLY, CDR2 FYNNEI. The V segment lost 5 bases and the J segment 5 bases; nucleotides outside the gene matches: 3. The CDR3 region is CASSSGTSGETQYF. As DNA, the CDR3 is TGTGCCAGCAGTTCCGGGACTAGCGGGGAGACCCAGTACTTC.

This clone turned up a few times. This sequence joins TRBV30 and TRBJ1-2; D remains ambiguous. The germline V and J ends were trimmed by 3 bases and 3 bases, with 14 bases remaining between them. Per germline, CDR1 GTSNPN and CDR2 SVGIG (reference sequence). The CDR3 consists of 14 residues. CDR3 nucleotides: TGTGCCTGGAGGGGCGGAGGGTCGGACTATGGCTACACCTTC. Translating it yields CAWRGGGSDYGYTF. Filled out from reference TRBV30 and TRBJ1-2, the complete variable domain reads SQTIHQWPATLVQPVGSPLSLECTVEGTSNPNLYWYRQAAGRGLQLLFYSVGIGQISSEVPQNLSASRPQDRQFILSSKKLLLSDSGFYLCAWRGGGSDYGYTFGSGTRLTVV.